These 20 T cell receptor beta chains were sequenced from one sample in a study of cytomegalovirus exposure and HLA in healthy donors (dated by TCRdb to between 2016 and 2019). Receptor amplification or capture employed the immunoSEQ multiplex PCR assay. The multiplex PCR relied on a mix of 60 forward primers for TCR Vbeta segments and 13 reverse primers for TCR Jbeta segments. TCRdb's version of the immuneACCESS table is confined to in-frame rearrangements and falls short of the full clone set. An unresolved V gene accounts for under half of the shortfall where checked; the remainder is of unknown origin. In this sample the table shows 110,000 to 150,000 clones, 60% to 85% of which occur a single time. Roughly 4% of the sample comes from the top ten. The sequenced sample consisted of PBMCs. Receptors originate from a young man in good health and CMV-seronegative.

CDR3 coding DNA: TGTGCCAGCAGCTCGGGACAGGGGGTTGAGACCCAGTACTTC. As protein: CASSSGQGVETQYF. V gene TRBV14 combines with J gene TRBJ2-5; 11 nucleotides align to TRBD1. V was pared by 5 bases and J by 5 bases, with 4 bases of the junction left unmatched. CDR1 and CDR2 from the germline V gene are SGHDN and FVKESK. The CDR3 loop spans 14 amino acids.

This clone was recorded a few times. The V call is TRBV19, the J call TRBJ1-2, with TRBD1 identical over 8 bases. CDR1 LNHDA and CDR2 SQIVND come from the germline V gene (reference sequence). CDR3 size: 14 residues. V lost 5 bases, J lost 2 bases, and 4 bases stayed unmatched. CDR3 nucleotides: TGTGCCAGTAGTCGGACAGGGCAGAACTATGGCTACACCTTC. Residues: CASSRTGQNYGYTF.

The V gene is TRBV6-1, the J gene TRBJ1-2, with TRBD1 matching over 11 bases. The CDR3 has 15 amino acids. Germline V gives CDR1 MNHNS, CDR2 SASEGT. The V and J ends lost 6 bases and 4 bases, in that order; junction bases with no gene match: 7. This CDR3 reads CASRAGTGGIYGYTF. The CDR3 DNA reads TGTGCCAGCAGGGCCGGGACAGGGGGGATCTATGGCTACACCTTC.

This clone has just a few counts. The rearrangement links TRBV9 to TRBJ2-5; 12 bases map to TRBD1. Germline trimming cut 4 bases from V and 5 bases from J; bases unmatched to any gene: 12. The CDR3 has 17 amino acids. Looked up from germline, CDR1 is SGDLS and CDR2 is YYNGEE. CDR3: CASSPGGTGGWWETQYF. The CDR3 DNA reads TGTGCCAGCAGCCCAGGCGGGACAGGGGGCTGGTGGGAGACCCAGTACTTC.

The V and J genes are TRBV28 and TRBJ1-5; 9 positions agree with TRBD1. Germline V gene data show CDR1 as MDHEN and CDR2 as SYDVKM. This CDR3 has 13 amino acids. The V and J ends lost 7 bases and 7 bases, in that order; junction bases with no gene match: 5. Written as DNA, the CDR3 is TGTGCCAGCATAGACAGGGGGGGACAGCCCCAGCATTTT. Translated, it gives CASIDRGGQPQHF.

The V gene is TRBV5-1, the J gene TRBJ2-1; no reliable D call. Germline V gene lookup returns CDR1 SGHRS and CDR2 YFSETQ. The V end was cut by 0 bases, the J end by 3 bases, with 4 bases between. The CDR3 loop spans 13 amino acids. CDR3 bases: TGCGCCAGCAGCTTGGACTACTACAATGAGCAGTTCTTC. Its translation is CASSLDYYNEQFF.

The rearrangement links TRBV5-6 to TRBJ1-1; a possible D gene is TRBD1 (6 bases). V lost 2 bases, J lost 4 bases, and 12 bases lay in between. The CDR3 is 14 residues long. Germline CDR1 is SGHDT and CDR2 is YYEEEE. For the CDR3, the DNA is TGTGCCAGCAGCTTCGGGGGGCGGAGCACTGAAGCTTTCTTT. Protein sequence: CASSFGGRSTEAFF.

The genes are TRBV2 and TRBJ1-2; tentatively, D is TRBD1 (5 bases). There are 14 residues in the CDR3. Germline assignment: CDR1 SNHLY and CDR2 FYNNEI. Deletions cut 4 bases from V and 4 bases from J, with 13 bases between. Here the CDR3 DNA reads TGTGCCAGCAGTGTAACGGAGGGACCCTATGGCTACACCTTC. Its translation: CASSVTEGPYGYTF.

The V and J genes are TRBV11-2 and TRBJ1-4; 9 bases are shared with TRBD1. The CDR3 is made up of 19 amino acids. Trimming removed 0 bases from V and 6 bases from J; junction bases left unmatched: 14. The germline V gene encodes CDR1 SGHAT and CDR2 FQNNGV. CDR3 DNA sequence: TGTGCCAGCAGCTTAGAAAACCGGGACAGGGTCGTGTTTGATGAAAAACTGTTTTTT. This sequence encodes CASSLENRDRVVFDEKLFF.

The CDR3 DNA reads TGCGCCACCTCCCCGGGGGACGGGTCACCCCTCCACTTT. Its translation: CATSPGDGSPLHF. The V call is TRBV5-1, the J call TRBJ1-6; maybe TRBD1 (5 bases). V gave up 9 bases and J gave up 10 bases, with 17 bases separating them. This CDR3 has 13 residues. Germline CDR1 and CDR2: SGHRS and YFSETQ.

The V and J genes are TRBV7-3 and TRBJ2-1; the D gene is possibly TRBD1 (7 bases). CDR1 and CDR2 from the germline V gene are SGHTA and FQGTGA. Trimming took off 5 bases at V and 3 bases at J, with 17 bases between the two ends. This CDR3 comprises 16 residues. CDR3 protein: CASSPTLQGGYNEQFF. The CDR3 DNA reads TGTGCCAGCAGCCCAACGCTTCAGGGGGGCTACAATGAGCAGTTCTTC.

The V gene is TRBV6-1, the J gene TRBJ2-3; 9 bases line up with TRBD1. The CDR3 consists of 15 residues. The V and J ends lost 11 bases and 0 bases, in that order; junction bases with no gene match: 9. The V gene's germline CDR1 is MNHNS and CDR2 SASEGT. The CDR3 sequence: CAAIRTGASTDTQYF. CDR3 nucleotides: TGTGCCGCGATCCGGACAGGGGCTAGCACAGATACGCAGTATTTT.

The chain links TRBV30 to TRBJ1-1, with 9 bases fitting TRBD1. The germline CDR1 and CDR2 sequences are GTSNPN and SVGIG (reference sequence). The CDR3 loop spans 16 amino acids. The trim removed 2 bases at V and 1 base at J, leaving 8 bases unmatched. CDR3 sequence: CAWSSSLGQGNTEAFF. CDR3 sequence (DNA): TGTGCCTGGAGTAGTAGTCTGGGACAGGGGAACACTGAAGCTTTCTTT.

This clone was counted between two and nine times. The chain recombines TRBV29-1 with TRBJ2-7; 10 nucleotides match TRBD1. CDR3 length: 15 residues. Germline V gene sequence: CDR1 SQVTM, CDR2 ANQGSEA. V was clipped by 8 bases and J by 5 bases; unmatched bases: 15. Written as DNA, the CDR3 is TGCAGCATATCCGAGGGGACAGGGGAAGTCCACGAGCAGTACTTC. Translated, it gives CSISEGTGEVHEQYF.

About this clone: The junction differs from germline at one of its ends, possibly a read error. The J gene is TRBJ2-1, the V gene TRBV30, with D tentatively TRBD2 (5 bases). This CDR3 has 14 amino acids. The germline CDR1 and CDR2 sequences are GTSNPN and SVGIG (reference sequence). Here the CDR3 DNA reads TGTGCCTGGGGTGTAGGAGGACGCTACAATGAGCAGTTCTTC. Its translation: CAWGVGGRYNEQFF. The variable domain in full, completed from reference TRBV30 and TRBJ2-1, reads SQTIHQWPATLVQPVGSPLSLECTVEGTSNPNLYWYRQAAGRGLQLLFYSVGIGQISSEVPQNLSASRPQDRQFILSSKKLLLSDSGFYLCAWGVGGRYNEQFFGPGTRLTVL.

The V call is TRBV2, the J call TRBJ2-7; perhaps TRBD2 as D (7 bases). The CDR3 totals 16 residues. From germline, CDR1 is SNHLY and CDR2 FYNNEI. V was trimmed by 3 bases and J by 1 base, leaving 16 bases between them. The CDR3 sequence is CASSEPRGGRSYEQYF. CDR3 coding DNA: TGTGCCAGCAGTGAGCCAAGGGGGGGTCGGTCCTACGAGCAGTACTTC.

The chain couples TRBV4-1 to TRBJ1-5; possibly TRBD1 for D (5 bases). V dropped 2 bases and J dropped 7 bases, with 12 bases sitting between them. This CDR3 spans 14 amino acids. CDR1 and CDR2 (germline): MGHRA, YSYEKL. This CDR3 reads CASSQSGLGQPQHF. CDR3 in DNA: TGCGCCAGCAGCCAATCGGGACTTGGACAGCCCCAGCATTTT.

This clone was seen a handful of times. The CDR3 reads CARGQGSDEQFF. The CDR3 DNA reads TGTGCCAGAGGACAGGGCAGCGATGAGCAGTTCTTC. This chain connects TRBV2 to TRBJ2-1; 8 nucleotides agree with TRBD1. The J segment lost 8 bases and the V segment lost 9 bases, leaving 6 bases of the junction unmatched. Per the germline V gene, CDR1 is SNHLY and CDR2 is FYNNEI. CDR3 length: 12 amino acids.

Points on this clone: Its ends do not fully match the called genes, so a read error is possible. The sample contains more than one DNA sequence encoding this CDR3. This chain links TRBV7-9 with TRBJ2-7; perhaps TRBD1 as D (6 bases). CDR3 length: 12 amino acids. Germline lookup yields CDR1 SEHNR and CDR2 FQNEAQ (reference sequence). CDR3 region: CASSLQGYEQYF. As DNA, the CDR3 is TGCGCCAGCAGCCTTCAGGGGTACGAGCAGTACTTC.

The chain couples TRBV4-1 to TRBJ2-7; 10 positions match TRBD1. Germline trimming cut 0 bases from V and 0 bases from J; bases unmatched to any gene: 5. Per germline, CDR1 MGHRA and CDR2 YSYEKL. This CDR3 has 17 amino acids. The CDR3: CASSQDLGTGDSYEQYF. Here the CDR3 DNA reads TGCGCCAGCAGCCAAGATTTGGGGACAGGGGACTCCTACGAGCAGTACTTC.